This T cell receptor beta chain emerged from a study of cytomegalovirus exposure and HLA in healthy donors. Study details: The 95 to 150 validation repertoires and the roughly 700 first-cohort repertoires shared a platform, a later analysis reported.

Repertoires were generated with immunoSEQ multiplex PCR, while TCRdb's copy carries only in-frame clones and drops some. Here the sample spans about 200,000 clones, 83% being singletons. The trim removed 0 bases at V and 4 bases at J, leaving 8 bases unmatched. The CDR3 extends over 16 amino acids. Germline V gene data show CDR1 as SGHNT and CDR2 as YYREEE (reference sequence). The rearrangement links TRBV5-4 to TRBJ2-5; TRBD2 aligns across 8 bases. This receptor was obtained from a woman aged 18-29 years in good health and CMV-seronegative. Sequences were obtained from PBMCs. CDR3 protein: CASSLETRGGGETQYF. The CDR3 DNA sequence: TGTGCCAGCAGCTTGGAAACCCGGGGGGGCGGAGAGACCCAGTACTTC.